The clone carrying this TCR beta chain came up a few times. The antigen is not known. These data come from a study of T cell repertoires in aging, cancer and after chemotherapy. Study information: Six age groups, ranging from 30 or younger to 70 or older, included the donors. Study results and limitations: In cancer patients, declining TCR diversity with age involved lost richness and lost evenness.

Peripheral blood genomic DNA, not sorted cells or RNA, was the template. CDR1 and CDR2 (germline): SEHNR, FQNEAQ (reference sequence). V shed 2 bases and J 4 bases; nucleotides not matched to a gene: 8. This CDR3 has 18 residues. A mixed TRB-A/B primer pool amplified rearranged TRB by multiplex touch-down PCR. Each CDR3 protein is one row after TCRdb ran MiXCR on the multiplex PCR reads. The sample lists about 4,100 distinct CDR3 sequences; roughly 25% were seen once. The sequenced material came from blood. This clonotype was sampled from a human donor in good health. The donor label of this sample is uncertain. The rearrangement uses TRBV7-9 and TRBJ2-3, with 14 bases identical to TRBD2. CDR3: CASSLRGLAGVEADTQYF. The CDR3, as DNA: TGTGCCAGCAGCTTAAGGGGACTAGCGGGAGTGGAGGCAGATACGCAGTATTTT.